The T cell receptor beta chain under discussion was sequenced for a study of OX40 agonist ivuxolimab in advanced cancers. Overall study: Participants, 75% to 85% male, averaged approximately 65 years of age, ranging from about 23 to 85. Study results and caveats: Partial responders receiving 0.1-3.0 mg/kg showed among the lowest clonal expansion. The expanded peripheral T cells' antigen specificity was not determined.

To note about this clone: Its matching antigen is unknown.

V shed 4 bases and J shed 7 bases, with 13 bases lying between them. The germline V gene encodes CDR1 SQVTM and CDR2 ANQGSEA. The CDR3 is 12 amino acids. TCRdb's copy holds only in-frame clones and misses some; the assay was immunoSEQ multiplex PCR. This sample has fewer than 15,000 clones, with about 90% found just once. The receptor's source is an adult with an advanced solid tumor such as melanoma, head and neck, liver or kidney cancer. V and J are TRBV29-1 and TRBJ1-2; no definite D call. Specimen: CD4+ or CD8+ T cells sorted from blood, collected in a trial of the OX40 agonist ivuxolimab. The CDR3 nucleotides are TGCAGCGTTGCCACCTATGGAGGTGGCTACACCTTC. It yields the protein CSVATYGGGYTF.